Listed below are T cell receptor beta chains from one sample, sequenced in a study of early T cells in non-severe SARS-CoV-2 infection. TCRdb re-derived calls from the 5' RACE reads in MiXCR, one entry per CDR3 protein. The data hold roughly 46,000 distinct CDR3 sequences, with about 7% observed a single time. Sequenced input: whole blood. The source is an adult who was a healthcare worker with PCR-confirmed SARS-CoV-2 infection or an uninfected control (not recorded which). The CDR3 runs from the conserved cysteine through the conserved F or W. Each record gives: D gene, J gene, V gene, clone size, CDR3 protein, CDR3 DNA. A D gene is named only where the DNA matches it firmly. The listing skips clone size in some rows; elsewhere it reads once, few, many or a size class.

d_gene: TRBD1
j_gene: TRBJ2-1
v_gene: TRBV7-8
abundance: few
CDR3aa: CASDPGGSYNEQFF
CDR3nt: TGTGCCAGTGACCCAGGGGGCTCCTACAATGAGCAGTTCTTC

d_gene: -
j_gene: TRBJ2-7
v_gene: TRBV6-2/TRBV6-3
abundance: many
CDR3aa: CASELAGTSYEQYF
CDR3nt: TGTGCCAGCGAGCTTGCAGGGACCTCCTACGAGCAGTACTTC

d_gene: -
j_gene: TRBJ1-1
v_gene: TRBV2
abundance: many
CDR3aa: CASTQGDGTEAFF
CDR3nt: TGTGCCAGCACACAGGGTGATGGGACTGAAGCTTTTTTT

d_gene: -
j_gene: TRBJ1-4
v_gene: TRBV5-1
abundance: medium-sized
CDR3aa: CASSVRTGSGREKLFF
CDR3nt: TGCGCCAGCAGCGTCCGGACCGGTAGCGGTCGTGAAAAACTGTTTTTT

d_gene: -
j_gene: TRBJ1-1
v_gene: TRBV7-2
abundance: many
CDR3aa: CASSSSGTLNTEAFF
CDR3nt: TGTGCCAGCAGCTCCTCCGGGACACTTAACACTGAAGCTTTCTTT

d_gene: -
j_gene: TRBJ2-2
v_gene: TRBV10-1
abundance: few
CDR3aa: CASSESGNTGELFF
CDR3nt: TGCGCCAGCAGTGAGTCAGGGAACACCGGGGAGCTGTTTTTT

d_gene: -
j_gene: TRBJ2-1
v_gene: TRBV7-9
abundance: -
CDR3aa: CASRPPTATPYNEQFF
CDR3nt: TGTGCCAGCAGGCCACCGACAGCCACCCCCTACAATGAGCAGTTCTTC

d_gene: -
j_gene: TRBJ1-1
v_gene: TRBV30
abundance: many
CDR3aa: CAWIGWTEAFF
CDR3nt: TGTGCCTGGATAGGTTGGACTGAAGCTTTCTTT

d_gene: -
j_gene: TRBJ2-7
v_gene: TRBV6-1
abundance: few
CDR3aa: CASSEGRAFRGYEQYF
CDR3nt: TGTGCCAGCAGTGAAGGGAGGGCATTTCGGGGCTACGAGCAGTACTTC

d_gene: -
j_gene: TRBJ1-4
v_gene: TRBV11-2
abundance: -
CDR3aa: CASSRFLGGNEKLFF
CDR3nt: TGTGCCAGCAGCCGATTCCTTGGTGGTAATGAAAAACTGTTTTTT

d_gene: -
j_gene: TRBJ2-2
v_gene: TRBV10-1
abundance: -
CDR3aa: CASSEGTGELFF
CDR3nt: TGCGCCAGCAGTGAGGGGACCGGGGAGCTGTTTTTT

d_gene: -
j_gene: TRBJ1-2
v_gene: TRBV27
abundance: -
CDR3aa: CASSARTVTNYGYTF
CDR3nt: TGTGCCAGCAGTGCGAGGACGGTGACTAACTATGGCTACACCTTC

d_gene: -
j_gene: TRBJ1-1
v_gene: TRBV5-4
abundance: many
CDR3aa: CASSLDDRRAFF
CDR3nt: TGTGCCAGCAGCTTGGATGATAGGAGGGCTTTCTTT

d_gene: -
j_gene: TRBJ2-7
v_gene: TRBV12-3/TRBV12-4
abundance: -
CDR3aa: CASSFGSTSSGDYEQYF
CDR3nt: TGTGCCAGCAGTTTCGGGTCCACATCCTCCGGGGATTACGAGCAGTACTTC

d_gene: -
j_gene: TRBJ2-4
v_gene: TRBV7-9
abundance: few
CDR3aa: CASSFGQLLAKNIQYF
CDR3nt: TGTGCCAGCAGCTTTGGACAGCTCCTAGCCAAAAACATTCAGTACTTC

d_gene: -
j_gene: TRBJ1-1
v_gene: TRBV20-1
abundance: few
CDR3aa: CSARAPRQSNTEAFF
CDR3nt: TGCAGTGCTCGAGCCCCGCGTCAATCGAACACTGAAGCTTTCTTT

d_gene: -
j_gene: TRBJ2-3
v_gene: TRBV20-1
abundance: few
CDR3aa: CSASTGTQYF
CDR3nt: TGCAGTGCGTCGACTGGTACGCAGTATTTT

d_gene: -
j_gene: TRBJ1-2
v_gene: TRBV6-2/TRBV6-3
abundance: few
CDR3aa: CASSYRLAPSFFHYGYTF
CDR3nt: TGTGCCAGCAGTTACCGACTCGCGCCCTCATTCTTCCACTATGGCTACACCTTC

d_gene: TRBD2
j_gene: TRBJ2-2
v_gene: TRBV29-1
abundance: -
CDR3aa: CRPAGLAKGNTGELFF
CDR3nt: TGCAGACCGGCCGGACTAGCGAAAGGGAACACCGGGGAGCTGTTTTTT

d_gene: TRBD2
j_gene: TRBJ2-1
v_gene: TRBV20-1
abundance: many
CDR3aa: CSAGIAGYSYNEQFF
CDR3nt: TGCAGTGCTGGGATAGCGGGTTACTCCTACAATGAGCAGTTCTTC

d_gene: -
j_gene: TRBJ1-5
v_gene: TRBV12-3/TRBV12-4
abundance: many
CDR3aa: CASSPAGGNQPQHF
CDR3nt: TGTGCCAGCAGCCCGGCTGGGGGCAATCAGCCCCAGCATTTT

d_gene: TRBD1
j_gene: TRBJ1-6
v_gene: TRBV7-6
abundance: few
CDR3aa: CASSLTPAGGIYSPLHF
CDR3nt: TGTGCCAGCAGCTTAACCCCGGCAGGGGGTATCTATTCACCCCTCCACTTT

d_gene: TRBD1
j_gene: TRBJ1-2
v_gene: TRBV12-3/TRBV12-4
abundance: many
CDR3aa: CASSATGEGYTF
CDR3nt: TGTGCCAGCAGTGCTACAGGGGAAGGCTACACCTTC

d_gene: -
j_gene: TRBJ1-2
v_gene: TRBV5-4
abundance: few
CDR3aa: CASSATYRAGNGYTF
CDR3nt: TGTGCCAGCAGCGCCACCTACAGAGCTGGGAATGGCTACACCTTC

d_gene: -
j_gene: TRBJ1-5
v_gene: TRBV7-2
abundance: many
CDR3aa: CASSLGRQPQHF
CDR3nt: TGTGCCAGCAGCTTAGGAAGGCAGCCCCAGCATTTT

d_gene: -
j_gene: TRBJ2-3
v_gene: TRBV7-9
abundance: -
CDR3aa: CASSFLKGRGDTQYF
CDR3nt: TGTGCCAGCAGCTTTTTGAAGGGACGAGGAGATACGCAGTATTTT

d_gene: -
j_gene: TRBJ2-1
v_gene: TRBV30
abundance: many
CDR3aa: CAWSPARGTSDEQFF
CDR3nt: TGTGCCTGGAGCCCAGCACGGGGGACGTCCGATGAGCAGTTCTTC

d_gene: TRBD1
j_gene: TRBJ1-2
v_gene: TRBV19
abundance: many
CDR3aa: CASTPRDSYYGYTF
CDR3nt: TGTGCCAGTACCCCCAGGGACAGTTACTATGGCTACACCTTC

d_gene: -
j_gene: TRBJ2-1
v_gene: TRBV19
abundance: many
CDR3aa: CASSHPRDIAYNEQFF
CDR3nt: TGTGCCAGTAGCCACCCCCGGGACATTGCCTACAATGAGCAGTTCTTC

d_gene: -
j_gene: TRBJ2-3
v_gene: TRBV10-3
abundance: many
CDR3aa: CAISPALGGDTQYF
CDR3nt: TGTGCCATCAGCCCGGCCCTAGGAGGAGATACGCAGTATTTT

d_gene: TRBD1
j_gene: TRBJ2-4
v_gene: TRBV30
abundance: -
CDR3aa: CAWSPGQKNIQYF
CDR3nt: TGTGCCTGGAGCCCGGGACAGAAAAACATACAGTACTTC

d_gene: -
j_gene: TRBJ2-1
v_gene: TRBV9
abundance: -
CDR3aa: CASSVEKTGFSYNEQFF
CDR3nt: TGTGCCAGCAGCGTAGAAAAAACAGGGTTCTCCTACAATGAGCAGTTCTTC

d_gene: -
j_gene: TRBJ1-4
v_gene: TRBV25-1
abundance: many
CDR3aa: CASSEGDVDEKLFF
CDR3nt: TGTGCCAGCAGTGAGGGAGACGTCGATGAAAAACTGTTTTTT

d_gene: TRBD2
j_gene: TRBJ2-3
v_gene: TRBV5-1
abundance: few
CDR3aa: CASRPGGDWAADTQYF
CDR3nt: TGCGCCAGCAGACCGGGAGGGGATTGGGCCGCAGATACGCAGTATTTT

d_gene: TRBD1
j_gene: TRBJ1-1
v_gene: TRBV12-3/TRBV12-4
abundance: many
CDR3aa: CASSTGQGAAEAFF
CDR3nt: TGTGCCAGCAGCACGGGACAGGGGGCGGCTGAAGCTTTCTTT

d_gene: TRBD1
j_gene: TRBJ2-1
v_gene: TRBV27
abundance: many
CDR3aa: CAIRTGANNEQFF
CDR3nt: TGTGCCATCCGGACAGGAGCCAACAATGAGCAGTTCTTC

d_gene: TRBD2
j_gene: TRBJ2-3
v_gene: TRBV27
abundance: few
CDR3aa: CASSLLTVAGHTDTQYF
CDR3nt: TGTGCCAGCAGTTTATTGACGGTAGCGGGTCACACAGATACGCAGTATTTT

d_gene: -
j_gene: TRBJ1-2
v_gene: TRBV6-6
abundance: many
CDR3aa: CASSPPPERFNYGYTF
CDR3nt: TGTGCCAGCAGCCCCCCTCCCGAGCGATTTAACTATGGCTACACCTTC

d_gene: TRBD2
j_gene: TRBJ2-3
v_gene: TRBV20-1
abundance: many
CDR3aa: CSARGLGVAGPPQSTDTQYF
CDR3nt: TGCAGTGCTAGAGGCCTAGGGGTAGCGGGGCCACCCCAGAGCACAGATACGCAGTATTTT

d_gene: TRBD1
j_gene: TRBJ2-7
v_gene: TRBV20-1
abundance: many
CDR3aa: CSATPGTGNEQYF
CDR3nt: TGCAGTGCTACTCCCGGGACAGGGAACGAGCAGTACTTC

d_gene: TRBD1
j_gene: TRBJ2-7
v_gene: TRBV27
abundance: -
CDR3aa: CASSLFTGAYEQYF
CDR3nt: TGTGCCAGCAGTTTATTCACAGGGGCCTACGAGCAGTACTTC

d_gene: -
j_gene: TRBJ2-3
v_gene: TRBV7-9
abundance: -
CDR3aa: CASSIVTGRGDTQYF
CDR3nt: TGTGCCAGCAGCATAGTAACGGGGCGGGGAGATACGCAGTATTTT

d_gene: -
j_gene: TRBJ1-1
v_gene: TRBV18
abundance: many
CDR3aa: CASSPPGRNTEAFF
CDR3nt: TGTGCCAGCTCACCACCAGGGCGGAACACTGAAGCTTTCTTT

d_gene: -
j_gene: TRBJ2-1
v_gene: TRBV7-6
abundance: few
CDR3aa: CASSPSESPGNEQFF
CDR3nt: TGTGCCAGCAGCCCGTCCGAATCACCCGGCAATGAGCAGTTCTTC

d_gene: TRBD2
j_gene: TRBJ2-4
v_gene: TRBV9
abundance: few
CDR3aa: CASSVATGLENIQYF
CDR3nt: TGTGCCAGCAGCGTAGCTACGGGACTAGAAAACATTCAGTACTTC

d_gene: -
j_gene: TRBJ1-2
v_gene: TRBV5-6
abundance: many
CDR3aa: CASSLVSRTLEGGYTF
CDR3nt: TGTGCCAGCAGCTTGGTTAGCCGGACCCTAGAGGGTGGCTACACCTTC

d_gene: -
j_gene: TRBJ2-7
v_gene: TRBV6-5
abundance: few
CDR3aa: CASSPQGPYEQYF
CDR3nt: TGTGCCAGCAGTCCACAGGGACCCTACGAGCAGTACTTC

d_gene: -
j_gene: TRBJ2-7
v_gene: TRBV29-1
abundance: many
CDR3aa: CSVVGGPYEQYF
CDR3nt: TGCAGCGTTGTTGGCGGACCCTACGAGCAGTACTTC

d_gene: -
j_gene: TRBJ1-5
v_gene: TRBV19
abundance: -
CDR3aa: CASSITALRGYSNQPQHF
CDR3nt: TGTGCCAGTAGTATAACCGCCCTTAGGGGCTATAGCAATCAGCCCCAGCATTTT

d_gene: -
j_gene: TRBJ1-4
v_gene: TRBV10-3
abundance: few
CDR3aa: CAISESPGGNEKLFF
CDR3nt: TGTGCCATCAGTGAGTCGCCCGGGGGAAATGAAAAACTGTTTTTT

d_gene: TRBD1
j_gene: TRBJ1-4
v_gene: TRBV4-3
abundance: many
CDR3aa: CASGKTGVDEKLFF
CDR3nt: TGCGCCAGCGGAAAGACAGGGGTCGACGAAAAACTGTTTTTT

d_gene: -
j_gene: TRBJ1-5
v_gene: TRBV3-1
abundance: many
CDR3aa: CASSDSRGPINQPQHF
CDR3nt: TGTGCCAGCAGTGATTCCCGGGGCCCGATCAATCAGCCCCAGCATTTT

d_gene: TRBD2
j_gene: TRBJ2-7
v_gene: TRBV7-8
abundance: -
CDR3aa: CASSFSRLAGAEQYF
CDR3nt: TGTGCCAGCAGCTTTAGTCGACTAGCGGGGGCAGAGCAGTACTTC

d_gene: -
j_gene: TRBJ2-6
v_gene: TRBV5-4
abundance: few
CDR3aa: CASSRVSGTGANVLTF
CDR3nt: TGTGCCAGCAGCCGGGTATCGGGTACTGGGGCCAACGTCCTGACTTTC

d_gene: TRBD1
j_gene: TRBJ2-7
v_gene: TRBV10-3
abundance: -
CDR3aa: CAIRGTVSYEQYF
CDR3nt: TGTGCCATCAGGGGGACAGTCTCCTACGAGCAGTACTTC

d_gene: -
j_gene: TRBJ2-5
v_gene: TRBV12-3/TRBV12-4
abundance: -
CDR3aa: CASSRRNQETQYF
CDR3nt: TGTGCCAGCTCGAGACGGAACCAAGAGACCCAGTACTTC